This TCR beta chain was captured by sequencing in a study of shared clonotypes between healthy human individuals. CDR3 length: 13 amino acids. Per the germline V gene, CDR1 is SGDLS and CDR2 is YYNGEE. V lost 4 bases and J lost 0, with 8 bases in between. Produced via immunoSEQ multiplex PCR; TCRdb's table is partial and in-frame only. The sample shows about 79,000 clones, 62% of them seen only once. This clonotype was sampled from a man aged 30 to 39 in good health. J is TRBJ2-7 and V is TRBV9; the D is unclear. The sequencing sample was made of memory CD8+ T cells sorted from blood. Specified subset: CD45RO+ cells pooled with CCR7-negative TemRA cells. As DNA, the CDR3 is TGTGCCAGCAGCTCAAGAAGCTCCTACGAGCAGTACTTC. Its protein product is CASSSRSSYEQYF.